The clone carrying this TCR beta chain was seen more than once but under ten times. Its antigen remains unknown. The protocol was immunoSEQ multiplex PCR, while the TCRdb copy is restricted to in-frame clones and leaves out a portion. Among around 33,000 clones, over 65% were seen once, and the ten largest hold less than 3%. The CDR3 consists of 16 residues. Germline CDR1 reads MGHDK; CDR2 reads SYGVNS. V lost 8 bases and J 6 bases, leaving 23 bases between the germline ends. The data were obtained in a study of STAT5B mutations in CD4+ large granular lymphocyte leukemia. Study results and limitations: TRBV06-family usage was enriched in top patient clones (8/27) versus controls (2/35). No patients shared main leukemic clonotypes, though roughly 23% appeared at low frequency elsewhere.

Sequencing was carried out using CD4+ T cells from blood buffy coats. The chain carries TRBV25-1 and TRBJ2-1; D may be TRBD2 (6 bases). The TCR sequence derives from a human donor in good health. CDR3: CASSPTPGLLANEQFF. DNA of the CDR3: TGTGCCAGCTCGCCTACACCGGGACTCCTGGCCAATGAGCAGTTCTTC.